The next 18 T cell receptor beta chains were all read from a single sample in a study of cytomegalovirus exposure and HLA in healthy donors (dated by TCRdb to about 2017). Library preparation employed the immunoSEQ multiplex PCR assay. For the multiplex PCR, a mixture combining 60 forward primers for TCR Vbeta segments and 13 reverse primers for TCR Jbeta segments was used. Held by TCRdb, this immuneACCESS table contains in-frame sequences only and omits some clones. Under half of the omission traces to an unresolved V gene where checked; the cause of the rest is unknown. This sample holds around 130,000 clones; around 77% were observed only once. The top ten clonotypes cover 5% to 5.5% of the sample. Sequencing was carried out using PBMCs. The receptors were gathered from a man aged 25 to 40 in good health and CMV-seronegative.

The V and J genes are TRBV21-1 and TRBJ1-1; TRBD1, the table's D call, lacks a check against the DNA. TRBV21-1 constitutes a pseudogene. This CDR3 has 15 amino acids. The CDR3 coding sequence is TGTGCCAGCAGCGCGCCGGGACAGGGGTACACTGAAGCTTTCTTT. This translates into CASSAPGQGYTEAFF.

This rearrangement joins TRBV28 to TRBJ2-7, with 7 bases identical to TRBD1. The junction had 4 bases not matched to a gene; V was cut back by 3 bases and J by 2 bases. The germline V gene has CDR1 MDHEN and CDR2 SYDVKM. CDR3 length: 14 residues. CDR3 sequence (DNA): TGTGCCAGCAGTTTGCCGGGACAGCCCTACGAGCAGTACTTC. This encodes CASSLPGQPYEQYF.

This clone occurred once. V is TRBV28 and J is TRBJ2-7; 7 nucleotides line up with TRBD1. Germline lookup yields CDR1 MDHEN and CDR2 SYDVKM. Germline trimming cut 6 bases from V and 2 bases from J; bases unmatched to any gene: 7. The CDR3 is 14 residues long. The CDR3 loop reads CASRAHGTAYEQYF. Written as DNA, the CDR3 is TGTGCCAGCAGAGCTCACGGGACAGCCTACGAGCAGTACTTC.

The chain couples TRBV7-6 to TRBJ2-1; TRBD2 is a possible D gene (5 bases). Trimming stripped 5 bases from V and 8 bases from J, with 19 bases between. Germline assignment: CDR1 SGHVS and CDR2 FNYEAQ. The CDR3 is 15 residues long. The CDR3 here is CASSVIATGLDEQFF. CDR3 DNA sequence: TGTGCCAGCAGCGTTATAGCGACCGGGCTGGATGAGCAGTTCTTC.

The CDR3 protein is CASSELRDRGYEQYF. The CDR3 DNA is TGTGCCAGCAGTGAACTTCGTGACAGGGGCTACGAGCAGTACTTC. The V call is TRBV6-1, the J call TRBJ2-7; 8 bases fit TRBD1. CDR3 size: 15 residues. The V gene's germline CDR1 is MNHNS and CDR2 SASEGT. V shed 2 bases, J shed 3 bases, and the junction held 6 bases outside the gene matches.

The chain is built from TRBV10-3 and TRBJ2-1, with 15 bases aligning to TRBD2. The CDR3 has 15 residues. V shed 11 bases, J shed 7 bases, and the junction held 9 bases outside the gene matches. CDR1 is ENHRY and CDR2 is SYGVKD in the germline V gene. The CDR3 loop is CASAGTSGGPNEQFF. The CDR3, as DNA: TGTGCCTCCGCGGGGACTAGCGGGGGGCCAAATGAGCAGTTCTTC.

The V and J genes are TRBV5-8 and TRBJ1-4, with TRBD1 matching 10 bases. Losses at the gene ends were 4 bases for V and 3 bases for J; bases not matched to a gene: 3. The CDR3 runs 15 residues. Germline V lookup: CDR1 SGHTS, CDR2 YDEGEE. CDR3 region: CASSPGTGANEKLFF. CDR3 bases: TGTGCCAGCAGCCCCGGGACAGGGGCTAATGAAAAACTGTTTTTT.

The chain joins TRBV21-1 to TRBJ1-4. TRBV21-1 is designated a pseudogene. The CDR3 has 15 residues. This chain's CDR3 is CASSATHEANEKLFF. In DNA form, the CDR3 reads TGTGCCAGCAGCGCCACACATGAGGCTAATGAAAAACTGTTTTTT.

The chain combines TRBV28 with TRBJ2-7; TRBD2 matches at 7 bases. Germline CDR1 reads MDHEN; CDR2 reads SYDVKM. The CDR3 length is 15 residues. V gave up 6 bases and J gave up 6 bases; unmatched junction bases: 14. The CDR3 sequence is CASSRPGLNDREQYF. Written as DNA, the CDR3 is TGTGCCAGCAGCAGACCGGGACTAAATGATCGCGAGCAGTACTTC.

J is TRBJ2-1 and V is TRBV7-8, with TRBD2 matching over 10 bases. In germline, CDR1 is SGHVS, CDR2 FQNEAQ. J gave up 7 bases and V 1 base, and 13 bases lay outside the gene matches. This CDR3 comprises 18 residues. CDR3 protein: CASSLDLASGRAGNEQFF. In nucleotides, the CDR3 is TGTGCCAGCAGCTTAGATCTAGCCAGCGGGAGGGCCGGGAATGAGCAGTTCTTC.

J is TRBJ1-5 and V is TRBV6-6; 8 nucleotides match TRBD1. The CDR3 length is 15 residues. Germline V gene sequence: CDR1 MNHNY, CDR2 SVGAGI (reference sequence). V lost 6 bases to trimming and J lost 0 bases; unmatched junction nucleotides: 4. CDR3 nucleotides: TGTGCCAGCAGACAGGGGGGGAATAGCAATCAGCCCCAGCATTTT. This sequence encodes CASRQGGNSNQPQHF.

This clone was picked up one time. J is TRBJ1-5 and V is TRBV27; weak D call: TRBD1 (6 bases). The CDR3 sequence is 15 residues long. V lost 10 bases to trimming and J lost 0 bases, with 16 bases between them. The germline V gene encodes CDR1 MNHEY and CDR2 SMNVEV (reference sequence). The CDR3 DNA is TGTGCCACAAGGTACAGGGCCGATAGCAATCAGCCCCAGCATTTT. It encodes CATRYRADSNQPQHF.

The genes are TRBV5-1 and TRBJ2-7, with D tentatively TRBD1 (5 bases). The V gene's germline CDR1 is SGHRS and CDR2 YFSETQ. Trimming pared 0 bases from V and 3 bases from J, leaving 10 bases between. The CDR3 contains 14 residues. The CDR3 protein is CASSLVGRVYEQYF. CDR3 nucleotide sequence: TGCGCCAGCAGCTTGGTCGGCAGGGTCTACGAGCAGTACTTC.

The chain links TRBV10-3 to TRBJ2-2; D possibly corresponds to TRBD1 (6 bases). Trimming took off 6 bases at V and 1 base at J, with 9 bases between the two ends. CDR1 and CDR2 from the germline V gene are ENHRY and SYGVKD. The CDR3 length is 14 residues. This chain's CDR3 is CAISTGKNTGELFF. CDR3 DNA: TGTGCCATCAGCACAGGGAAGAACACCGGGGAGCTGTTTTTT.

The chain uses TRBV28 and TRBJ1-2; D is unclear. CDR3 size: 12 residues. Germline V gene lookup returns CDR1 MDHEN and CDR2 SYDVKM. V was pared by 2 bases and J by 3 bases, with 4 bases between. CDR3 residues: CASSLTDYGYTF. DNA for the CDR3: TGTGCCAGCAGTTTAACGGACTATGGCTACACCTTC.

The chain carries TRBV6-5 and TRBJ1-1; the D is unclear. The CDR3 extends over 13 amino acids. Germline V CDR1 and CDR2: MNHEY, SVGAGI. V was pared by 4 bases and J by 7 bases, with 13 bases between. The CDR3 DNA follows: TGTGCCAGCAGTTTACGCCGAGGCAGTGAAGCTTTCTTT. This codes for CASSLRRGSEAFF.

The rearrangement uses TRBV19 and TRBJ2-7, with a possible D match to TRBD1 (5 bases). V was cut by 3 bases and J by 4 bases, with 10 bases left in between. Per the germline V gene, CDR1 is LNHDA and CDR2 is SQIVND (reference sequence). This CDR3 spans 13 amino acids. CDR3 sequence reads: CASSIGAAYEQYF. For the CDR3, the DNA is TGTGCCAGTAGTATTGGGGCAGCATACGAGCAGTACTTC.

The CDR3, as DNA: TGTGCCAGCAAGGACAGGTTGGCCGAGCAGTACTTC. This encodes CASKDRLAEQYF. The chain uses TRBV28 and TRBJ2-7; 7 nucleotides agree with TRBD1. CDR1 and CDR2 from the germline V gene are MDHEN and SYDVKM. Trimming took 7 bases from V and 6 from J; bases not matched to a gene: 6. The CDR3 extends over 12 amino acids.